This TCR beta chain appears in the sequencing data of a study of control samples from healthy donors and cancer patients. Libraries were prepared by immunoSEQ multiplex PCR; TCRdb keeps only in-frame clonotypes and omits some of them. The sample includes 200,000 or so clones, over 90% seen only once; the top ten take roughly 1.6%. Germline-derived CDR1 and CDR2 are LNHNV and YYDKDF (reference sequence). The CDR3 consists of 12 residues. The TCR sequence derives from a man aged 50-59 years in good health. Sample: blood. J is TRBJ2-3 and V is TRBV15; D is ambiguous. The DNA end lines up better with TRBJ1-3; the J call may be wrong. The CDR3 sequence is CATSRVSQFIYF. In nucleotides, the CDR3 is TGTGCCACCAGCAGAGTTAGTCAATTCATATATTTT.